This paragraph covers one T cell receptor beta chain sequence. This sample is drawn from a study of T cell changes during pregnancy in multiple sclerosis. CDR1 MDHEN and CDR2 SYDVKM come from the germline V gene. V gave up 5 bases and J gave up 1 base; unmatched junction bases: 4. This CDR3 has 15 amino acids. Assay used: immunoSEQ multiplex PCR; TCRdb lists only in-frame clones, some missing. Of about 100,000 clones listed, over 85% are singletons. Sequenced material: peripheral blood, taken after pregnancy. This sequence originates from a female donor with multiple sclerosis, enrolled in a pregnancy study. V gene TRBV28 combines with J gene TRBJ2-3; TRBD1 matches 9 bases. DNA of the CDR3: TGTGCCAGCAGTCGACGGACAGGGGGCACAGATACGCAGTATTTT. It specifies CASSRRTGGTDTQYF.